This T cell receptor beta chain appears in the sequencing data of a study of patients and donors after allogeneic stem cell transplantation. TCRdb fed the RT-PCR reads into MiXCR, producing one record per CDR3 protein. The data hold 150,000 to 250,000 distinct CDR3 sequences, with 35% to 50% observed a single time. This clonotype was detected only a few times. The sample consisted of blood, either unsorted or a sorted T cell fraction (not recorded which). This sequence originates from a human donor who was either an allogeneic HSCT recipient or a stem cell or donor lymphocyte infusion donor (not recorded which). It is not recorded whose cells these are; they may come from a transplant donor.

Here the CDR3 DNA reads TGTGCCAGCAGCTTTAGGGCAGATACGCAGTATTTT. Residues: CASSFRADTQYF. This chain links TRBV7-3 with TRBJ2-3, with D unresolved. Looked up from germline, CDR1 is SGHTA and CDR2 is FQGTGA. CDR3 length: 12 amino acids. The ends were cut back, 3 bases at V and 4 bases at J, with 5 bases in the middle.